The next 8 T cell receptor beta chains were all read from a single sample in a study of long-term antiretroviral therapy in people with HIV. Run at survey level, the immunoSEQ assay was version v3.0. Clones were read by immunoSEQ multiplex PCR, and TCRdb kept only the in-frame ones, dropping some. The table lists around 30,000 clones, 93% of them singletons. Source: unsorted PBMCs, taken about 6.7 years after starting antiretroviral therapy. The receptors were sampled from a woman in her 40s with HIV.

This chain links TRBV9 with TRBJ2-2, with 8 bases lining up with TRBD1. Germline-derived CDR1 and CDR2 are SGDLS and YYNGEE. This CDR3 spans 17 amino acids. V gave up 0 bases and J gave up 7 bases; unmatched junction bases: 11. The CDR3 is CASSVEGSQGAGGELFF. CDR3 DNA: TGTGCCAGCAGCGTAGAAGGGTCCCAGGGGGCTGGCGGGGAGCTGTTTTTT.

CDR3 coding DNA: TGTGCCAGCAGCCCCTGGGACGACTATGGCTACACCTTC. Its protein product is CASSPWDDYGYTF. The chain is built from TRBV7-8 and TRBJ1-2; TRBD1 is a possible D gene (5 bases). This CDR3 has 13 amino acids. CDR1 is SGHVS, CDR2 FQNEAQ, per germline. Trimming removed 5 bases at V and 3 bases at J, with 10 bases between.

This clone was seen a handful of times. This rearrangement joins TRBV9 to TRBJ2-7; D may be TRBD1 (6 bases). This CDR3 spans 15 amino acids. The germline CDR1 and CDR2 sequences are SGDLS and YYNGEE. The V end was cut by 4 bases, the J end by 2 bases, with 16 bases between. The CDR3 DNA reads TGTGCCAGCAGCCCCCGGTGGGACACCGCCTACGAGCAGTACTTC. It encodes CASSPRWDTAYEQYF.

The chain recombines TRBV14 with TRBJ1-2, with TRBD1 matching over 9 bases. The V gene's germline CDR1 is SGHDN and CDR2 FVKESK. Trimming removed 3 bases from V and 6 bases from J; junction bases left unmatched: 17. The CDR3 sequence is 18 residues long. The CDR3 sequence is CASSQLSRDRASRDGYTF. The CDR3 DNA sequence: TGTGCCAGCAGCCAGTTGTCCCGGGACAGGGCCTCCAGGGATGGCTACACCTTC.

V is TRBV2 and J is TRBJ1-1, with D maybe TRBD1 (5 bases). V was pared by 6 bases and J by 0 bases, with 20 bases between. CDR1 SNHLY and CDR2 FYNNEI come from the germline V gene. This CDR3 contains 17 residues. The CDR3 spells CASSQDPQEPMNTEAFF. The CDR3 DNA reads as TGTGCCAGCAGCCAGGACCCACAGGAACCAATGAACACTGAAGCTTTCTTT. Combining the CDR3 with reference TRBV2 and TRBJ1-1 gives the whole variable domain EPEVTQTPSHQVTQMGQEVILRCVPISNHLYFYWYRQILGQKVEFLVSFYNNEISEKSEIFDDQFSVERPDGSNFTLKIRSTKLEDSAMYFCASSQDPQEPMNTEAFFGQGTRLTVV.

The V and J genes are TRBV30 and TRBJ2-4; a possible D gene is TRBD1 (5 bases). This CDR3 has 12 residues. Trimming removed 5 bases at V and 6 bases at J, with 11 bases between. From germline, CDR1 is GTSNPN and CDR2 SVGIG (reference sequence). The CDR3 region is CAWAYDRNIQYF. The CDR3 DNA sequence: TGTGCCTGGGCCTATGACAGAAACATTCAGTACTTC.

The V gene is TRBV6-1, the J gene TRBJ2-7; 9 positions match TRBD1. V lost 6 bases and J lost 4; bases outside the gene matches: 4. The germline gives CDR1 MNHNS, CDR2 SASEGT. CDR3 length equals 13 residues. Here the CDR3 reads CASRWDRVYEQYF. CDR3 bases: TGTGCCAGCAGGTGGGACAGGGTTTACGAGCAGTACTTC.

This clone appeared a single time. V usage is TRBV5-8 and J usage is TRBJ2-2; possibly TRBD1 for D (6 bases). The length of the CDR3 is 17 residues. Trimming cost V 0 bases and J 7 bases, with 19 bases left between them. The germline V gene encodes CDR1 SGHTS and CDR2 YDEGEE. This CDR3 reads CASSLVISAQGVGELFF. In DNA form, the CDR3 reads TGTGCCAGCAGCTTGGTGATATCGGCACAGGGCGTCGGGGAGCTGTTTTTT. The full variable domain, completed using reference TRBV5-8 and TRBJ2-2, is EAGVTQSPTHLIKTRGQQATLRCSPISGHTSVYWYQQALGLGLQFLLWYDEGEERNRGNFPPRFSGRQFPNYSSELNVNALELEDSALYLCASSLVISAQGVGELFFGEGSRLTVL.